Here is one TCR beta chain with its context. Antigen specificity is unknown. This entry belongs to a study of OX40 agonist ivuxolimab in advanced cancers. The repertoire was sequenced with immunoSEQ multiplex PCR; TCRdb's copy has only in-frame clones and lacks some. The sample holds 15,000 to 20,000 clones, around 80% seen once. Germline V gene data show CDR1 as KGHSH and CDR2 as LQKENI. V shed 2 bases and J shed 8 bases, with 4 bases lying between them. This CDR3 has 12 residues. Overall study results and limits: Individuals who were partial responders at 0.1-3.0 mg/kg had clonal expansion that ranked among the lowest.

The rearrangement uses TRBV18 and TRBJ1-6; D gene ambiguous. Sequences were derived from CD4+ or CD8+ T cells sorted from blood, sampled in a trial of the OX40 agonist ivuxolimab. This TCR was recovered from an adult with an advanced solid tumor such as melanoma, head and neck, liver or kidney cancer. CDR3 residues: CASSPTDSPLHF. In nucleotides, the CDR3 is TGTGCCAGCTCACCAACAGATTCACCCCTCCACTTT.